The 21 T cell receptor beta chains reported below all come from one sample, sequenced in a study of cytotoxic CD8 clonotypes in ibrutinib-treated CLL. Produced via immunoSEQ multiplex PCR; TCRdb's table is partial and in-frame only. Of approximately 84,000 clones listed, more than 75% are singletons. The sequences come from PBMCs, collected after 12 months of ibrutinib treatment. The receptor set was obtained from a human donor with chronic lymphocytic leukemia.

This CDR3 is CASSLGRGRETQYF. The CDR3 nucleotides read TGTGCCAGCAGCTTAGGGCGCGGGCGGGAGACCCAGTACTTC. The J gene is TRBJ2-5, the V gene TRBV7-9; possible D gene TRBD2, 5 bases. CDR1 and CDR2 from the germline V gene are SEHNR and FQNEAQ (reference sequence). V was clipped by 1 base and J by 5 bases, with 11 bases between them. This CDR3 contains 14 residues. The entire variable domain, with the rest obtained from reference TRBV7-9 and TRBJ2-5, is as follows: DTGVSQNPRHKITKRGQNVTFRCDPISEHNRLYWYRQTLGQGPEFLTYFQNEAQLEKSRLLSDRFSAERPKGSFSTLEIQRTEQGDSAMYLCASSLGRGRETQYFGPGTRLLVL.

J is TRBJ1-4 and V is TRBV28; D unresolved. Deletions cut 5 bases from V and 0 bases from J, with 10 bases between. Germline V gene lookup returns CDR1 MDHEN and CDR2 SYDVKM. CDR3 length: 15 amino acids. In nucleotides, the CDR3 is TGTGCCAGCAGTACGGGTTCTGCAACTAATGAAAAACTGTTTTTT. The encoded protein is CASSTGSATNEKLFF.

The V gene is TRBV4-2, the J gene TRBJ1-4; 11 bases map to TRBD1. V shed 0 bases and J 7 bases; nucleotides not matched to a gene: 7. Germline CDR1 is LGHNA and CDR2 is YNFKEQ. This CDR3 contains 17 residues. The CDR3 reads CASSQDHGGTGGEKLFF. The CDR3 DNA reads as TGTGCCAGCAGCCAAGACCACGGGGGGACAGGGGGTGAAAAACTGTTTTTT.

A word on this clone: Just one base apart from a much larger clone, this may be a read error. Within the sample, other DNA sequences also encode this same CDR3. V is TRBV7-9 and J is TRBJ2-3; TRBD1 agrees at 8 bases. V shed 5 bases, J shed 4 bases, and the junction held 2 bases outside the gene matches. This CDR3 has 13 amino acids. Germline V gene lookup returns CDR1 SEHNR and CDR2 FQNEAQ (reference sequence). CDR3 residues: CASSPRGPDTQYF. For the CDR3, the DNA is TGTGCCAGCAGCCCCAGGGGGCCAGATACGCAGTATTTT.

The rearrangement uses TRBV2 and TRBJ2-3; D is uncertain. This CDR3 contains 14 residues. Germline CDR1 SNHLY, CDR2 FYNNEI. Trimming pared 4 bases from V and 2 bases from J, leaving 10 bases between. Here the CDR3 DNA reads TGTGCCAGCAGTGTCACCGGGTACACAGATACGCAGTATTTT. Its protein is CASSVTGYTDTQYF.

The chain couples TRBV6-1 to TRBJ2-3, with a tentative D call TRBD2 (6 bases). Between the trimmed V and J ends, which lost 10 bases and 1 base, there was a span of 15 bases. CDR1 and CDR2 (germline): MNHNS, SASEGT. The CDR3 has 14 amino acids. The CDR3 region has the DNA TGTGCCACCCAGGGACTCCACCGCACAGATACGCAGTATTTT. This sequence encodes CATQGLHRTDTQYF.

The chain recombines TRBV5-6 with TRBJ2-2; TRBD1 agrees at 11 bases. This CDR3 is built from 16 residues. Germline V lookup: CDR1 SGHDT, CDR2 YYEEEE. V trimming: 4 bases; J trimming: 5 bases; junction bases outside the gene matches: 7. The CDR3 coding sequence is TGTGCCAGCAGCCGGGTCGGGACAGGGGGAACCGGGGAGCTGTTTTTT. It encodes CASSRVGTGGTGELFF.

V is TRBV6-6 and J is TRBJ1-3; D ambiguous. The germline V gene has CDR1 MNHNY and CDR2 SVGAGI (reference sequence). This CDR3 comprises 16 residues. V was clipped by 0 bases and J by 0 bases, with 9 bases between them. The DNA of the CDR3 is TGTGCCAGCAGTTACTCAGAGGGCCTCTCTGGAAACACCATATATTTT. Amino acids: CASSYSEGLSGNTIYF.

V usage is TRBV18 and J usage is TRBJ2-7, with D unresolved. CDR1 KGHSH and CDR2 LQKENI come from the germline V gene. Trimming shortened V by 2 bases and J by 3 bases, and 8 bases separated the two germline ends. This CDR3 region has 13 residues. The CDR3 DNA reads TGTGCCAGCTCACCAGCGGCGAGCTACGAGCAGTACTTC. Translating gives CASSPAASYEQYF.

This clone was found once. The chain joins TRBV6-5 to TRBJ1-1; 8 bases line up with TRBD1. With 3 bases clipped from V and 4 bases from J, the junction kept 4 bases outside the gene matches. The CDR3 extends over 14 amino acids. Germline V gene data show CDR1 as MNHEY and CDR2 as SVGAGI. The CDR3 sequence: CASSYQGAGTEAFF. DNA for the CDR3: TGTGCCAGCAGTTATCAGGGGGCGGGCACTGAAGCTTTCTTT.

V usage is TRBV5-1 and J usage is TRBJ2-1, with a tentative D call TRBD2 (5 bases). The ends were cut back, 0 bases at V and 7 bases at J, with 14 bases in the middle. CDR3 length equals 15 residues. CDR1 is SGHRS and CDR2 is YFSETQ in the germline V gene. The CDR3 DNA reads TGCGCCAGCAGCTTGGTTCCCCCTCCGGGGAATGAGCAGTTCTTC. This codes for CASSLVPPPGNEQFF.

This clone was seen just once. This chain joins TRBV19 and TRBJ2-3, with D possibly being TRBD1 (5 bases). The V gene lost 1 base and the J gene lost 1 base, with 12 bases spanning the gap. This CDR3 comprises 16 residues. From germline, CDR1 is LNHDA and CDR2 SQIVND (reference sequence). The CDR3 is CASSIGGLQGTDTQYF. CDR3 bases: TGTGCCAGTAGTATAGGGGGCTTACAGGGCACAGATACGCAGTATTTT. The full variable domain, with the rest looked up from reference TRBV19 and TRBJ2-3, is DGGITQSPKYLFRKEGQNVTLSCEQNLNHDAMYWYRQDPGQGLRLIYYSQIVNDFQKGDIAEGYSVSREKKESFPLTVTSAQKNPTAFYLCASSIGGLQGTDTQYFGPGTRLTVL.

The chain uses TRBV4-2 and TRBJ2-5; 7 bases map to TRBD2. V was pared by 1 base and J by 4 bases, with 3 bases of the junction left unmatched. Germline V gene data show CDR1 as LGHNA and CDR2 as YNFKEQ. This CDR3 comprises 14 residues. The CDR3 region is CASSQGAGVETQYF. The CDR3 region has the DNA TGTGCCAGCAGCCAAGGTGCGGGGGTAGAGACCCAGTACTTC.

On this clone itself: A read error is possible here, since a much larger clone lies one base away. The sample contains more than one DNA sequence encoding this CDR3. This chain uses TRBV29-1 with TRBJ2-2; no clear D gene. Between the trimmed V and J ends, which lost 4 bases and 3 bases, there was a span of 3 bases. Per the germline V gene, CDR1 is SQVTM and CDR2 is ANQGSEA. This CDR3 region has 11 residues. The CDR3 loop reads CSVGDTGELFF. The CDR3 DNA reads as TGCAGCGTTGGTGACACCGGGGAGCTGTTTTTT.

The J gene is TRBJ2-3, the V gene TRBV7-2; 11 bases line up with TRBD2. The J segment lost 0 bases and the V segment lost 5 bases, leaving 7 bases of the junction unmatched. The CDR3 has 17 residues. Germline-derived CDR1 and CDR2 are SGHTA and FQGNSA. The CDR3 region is CASSPRGLAASTDTQYF. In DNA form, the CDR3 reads TGTGCCAGCAGCCCCCGGGGACTAGCGGCTAGCACAGATACGCAGTATTTT.

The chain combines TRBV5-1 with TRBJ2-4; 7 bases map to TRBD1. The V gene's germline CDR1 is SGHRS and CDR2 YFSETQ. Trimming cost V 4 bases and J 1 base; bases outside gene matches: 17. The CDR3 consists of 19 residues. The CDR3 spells CASSPGGDRNPRAKNIQYF. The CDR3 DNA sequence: TGCGCCAGCAGCCCAGGTGGGGACAGAAACCCTCGGGCCAAAAACATTCAGTACTTC.

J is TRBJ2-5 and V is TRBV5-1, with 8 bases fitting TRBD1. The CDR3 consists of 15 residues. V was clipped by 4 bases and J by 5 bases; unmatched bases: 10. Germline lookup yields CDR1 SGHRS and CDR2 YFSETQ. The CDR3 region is CASSPRDRWRETQYF. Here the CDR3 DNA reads TGCGCCAGCAGCCCCAGGGACAGGTGGCGGGAGACCCAGTACTTC.

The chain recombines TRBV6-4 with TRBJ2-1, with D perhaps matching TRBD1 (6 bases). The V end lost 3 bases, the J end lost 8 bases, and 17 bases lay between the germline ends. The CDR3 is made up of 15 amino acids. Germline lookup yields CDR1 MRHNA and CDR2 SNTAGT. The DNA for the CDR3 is TGTGCCAGCAGTGAGGGGTCAGGGGCTGGCGATGAGCAGTTCTTC. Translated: CASSEGSGAGDEQFF.

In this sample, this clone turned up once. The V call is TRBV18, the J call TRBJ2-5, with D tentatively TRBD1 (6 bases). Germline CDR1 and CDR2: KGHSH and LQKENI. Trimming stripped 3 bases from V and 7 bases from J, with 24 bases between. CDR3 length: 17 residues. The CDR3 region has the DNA TGTGCCAGCTCACCCTCCGGGGACACAGCTTCCAGGGGGACCCAGTACTTC. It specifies CASSPSGDTASRGTQYF.

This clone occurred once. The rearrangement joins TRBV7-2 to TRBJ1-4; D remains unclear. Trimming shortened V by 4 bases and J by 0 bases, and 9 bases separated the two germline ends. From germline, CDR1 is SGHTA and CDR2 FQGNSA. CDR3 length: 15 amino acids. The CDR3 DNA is TGTGCCAGCAGCTCCCAGGCAACAACTAATGAAAAACTGTTTTTT. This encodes CASSSQATTNEKLFF. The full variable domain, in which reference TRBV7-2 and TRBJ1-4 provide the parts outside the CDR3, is GAGVSQSPSNKVTEKGKDVELRCDPISGHTALYWYRQSLGQGLEFLIYFQGNSAPDKSGLPSDRFSAERTGGSVSTLTIQRTQQEDSAVYLCASSSQATTNEKLFFGSGTQLSVL.

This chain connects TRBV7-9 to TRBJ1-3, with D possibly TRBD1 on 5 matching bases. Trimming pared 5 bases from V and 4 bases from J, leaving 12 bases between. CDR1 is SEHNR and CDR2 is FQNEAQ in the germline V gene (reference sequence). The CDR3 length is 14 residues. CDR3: CASSDRDRGNTIYF. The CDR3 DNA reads TGTGCCAGCAGCGACCGGGACCGGGGAAACACCATATATTTT.